Below, one TCR beta chain is given with its context. Its antigen is still unknown. This record belongs to a study of beta chain features in type 1 diabetes. Since all of the isolated RNA was reverse transcribed, expressed TCRB transcripts were what got sequenced. This table comes from immunoSEQ multiplex PCR, and its TCRdb copy is limited to in-frame clones, with some not included. The table has about 28,000 clones, roughly two thirds seen once. The authors sorted CD4+ naive, central memory, regulatory and stem cell-like memory cells via CD45RO/CCR7/CD25/CD127/CD95/CD27. Study-level points and caveats: All four CD4+ subsets of Type 1 diabetes patients contained TCRB CDR3s that were moderately but significantly shorter. Healthy donors had naive, central memory and Treg TCRB repertoires that appeared less similar than those seen among patients.

Germline trimming cut 6 bases from V and 8 bases from J; bases unmatched to any gene: 7. Germline V gives CDR1 SEHNR, CDR2 FQNEAQ (reference sequence). The CDR3 covers 13 residues. The sequence was obtained from a woman in her thirties with type 1 diabetes. Specimen: Tregs from blood. This sequence joins TRBV7-9 and TRBJ2-1; 7 bases line up with TRBD1. The CDR3 nucleotides are TGTGCCAGCAGGGAGACAGGGAGCGATGAGCAGTTCTTC. It encodes CASRETGSDEQFF.